The entry below gives a single T cell receptor beta chain sequence along with its context. Its specificity is not known. With V trimmed by 3 bases and J by 7 bases, 8 bases remained unmatched. Germline V gene lookup returns CDR1 MNHEY and CDR2 SMNVEV (reference sequence). The CDR3 is 15 residues long. CD8 cells regarded as naive lacked CD45RO, were positively chosen for CCR7, and omitted terminally differentiated effector memory CD45RA+ cells. Repertoires were generated with immunoSEQ multiplex PCR, while TCRdb's copy carries only in-frame clones and drops some. The table lists more than 550,000 clones, about 91% of them singletons. The sample originates from a study of shared clonotypes between healthy human individuals. Study information: Used for every donor were three CD4 naive, three CD4 memory, two CD8 naive and one CD8 memory plate.

Study findings and constraints: Even with large depth, rarefaction showed that sorted-subset sequencing was incomplete.

The clonotype was recovered from a man younger than 45 in good health. The sequencing sample was made of naive CD8+ T cells sorted from blood. The rearrangement links TRBV27 to TRBJ2-1; 8 bases line up with TRBD1. CDR3 sequence (DNA): TGTGCCAGCAGTTTGTCGGACAGGGTGACGAATGAGCAGTTCTTC. It translates to CASSLSDRVTNEQFF.